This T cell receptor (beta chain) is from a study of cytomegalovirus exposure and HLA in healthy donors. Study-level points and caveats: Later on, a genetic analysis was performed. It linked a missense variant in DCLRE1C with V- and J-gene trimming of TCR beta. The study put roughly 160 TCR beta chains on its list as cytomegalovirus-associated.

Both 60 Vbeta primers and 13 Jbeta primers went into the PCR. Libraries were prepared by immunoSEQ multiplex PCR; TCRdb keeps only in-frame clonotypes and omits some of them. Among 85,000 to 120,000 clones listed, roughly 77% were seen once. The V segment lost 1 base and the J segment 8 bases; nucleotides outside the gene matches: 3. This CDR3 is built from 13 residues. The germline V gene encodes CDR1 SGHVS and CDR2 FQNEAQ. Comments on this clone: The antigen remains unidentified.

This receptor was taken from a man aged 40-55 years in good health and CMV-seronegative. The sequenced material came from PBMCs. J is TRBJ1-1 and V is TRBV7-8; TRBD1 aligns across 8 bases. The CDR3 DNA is TGTGCCAGCAGCTTAGAGAGGACAGGGGAAGCTTTCTTT. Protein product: CASSLERTGEAFF.